This T cell receptor beta chain emerged from a study of shared clonotypes between healthy human individuals (TCRdb year 2020). Concerning the study at large: Three men and two women, aged 18 to 49 years, made up the cohort. For each donor, CD4 naive and CD4 memory were each given three plates, CD8 naive was given two plates, and CD8 memory was given one plate. To estimate repertoire size and how much clonotype sharing occurs between individuals, the study deeply sequenced the blood TCR repertoires of five healthy adults. Different laboratories and diverse techniques were used to prepare libraries and sequence TCR repertoires, to increase sequencing depth and limit assay-specific biases. Each donor's leukapheresis produced roughly between about 0.9 and 9.5 billion PBMCs.

The research as a whole found: Incomplete sequencing was indicated by rarefaction of sorted-subset datasets, despite the large sequencing depth. The genetic and exposure-history diversity represented was limited by the small number of donors. Sampling was limited to blood, and TCR repertoires in tissue likely differ from TCR repertoires in blood. Estimated clonotype richness was generally larger for naive than for memory subsets. Pairwise subsampling led to the expectation that sequencing depth would affect the degree of clonotype sharing among donors. Sharing across several donors was observed for roughly 5.4% of naive CD4, less than 4% of naive CD8, roughly 2.3% of memory CD4, and about 0.39% of memory CD8 clonotypes. Compared with non-shared clonotypes, clonotypes shared by all four sorted-subset donors had higher generation probabilities.

The CDR3 holds 11 amino acids from the cysteine to the phenylalanine. The only DNA kept is the CDR3, 33 bases in frame from the first base. CDR1 and CDR2, looked up from the germline V gene (reference sequence), are DFQATT and SNEGSKA. As for this clone: Its antigen is unknown. At one end the junction does not follow the germline gene, possibly because of a read error.

The donors were healthy, HIV-negative adults who had no recently reported acute infections or vaccinations. Only Caucasian adults living in Nashville, Tennessee, USA were represented among the donors. CD4+ T cells were enriched through magnetic negative selection, after which naive cells were positively selected on CD45RA and the remaining negative fraction served as the memory subset. After blood collection by leukapheresis, PBMCs were isolated using Ficoll-Histopaque density gradient centrifugation and then cryopreserved in the vapor phase of liquid nitrogen. Analytical flow cytometry was used to check the purity and quantity of each magnetically sorted T cell population. Genomic DNA was isolated from every sorted fraction and measured by UV absorbance on a Nanodrop 2000c. Using the deep immunoSEQ assay, multiplex PCR amplified TCR CDR3 regions from genomic DNA. Extracted genomic DNA from each cell subset was spread evenly across all wells of several immunoSEQ 96-well plates, with each plate serving as a replicate. For sorted subsets, each replicate PCR was loaded with 200 to 250 ng genomic DNA, equivalent to 30,000 to 35,000 T cell genomes. Purified libraries were measured with a Qubit 3.0 fluorometer, size-checked on a Bioanalyzer 2100, and measured again with the KAPA Library Quantification kit. Every immunoSEQ 96-well plate was sequenced on a separate single-read 150-cycle Illumina NextSeq 550 flow cell. As for the original processing: Because the immunoSEQ output included only junctional sequences and no quality scores, the filtering could not be the same as the filtering used for full-length reads. To assign V/J genes and CDR3, sequences were annotated using PyIR, a Python wrapper for IgBLAST v1.9, with IMGT germline references. Reads with weak V/J assignments (E-value above 1e-6), missing CDR3, stop codons, out-of-frame junctions, or ambiguous translated residues were removed. V3J clonotypes were defined by identical inferred V gene, J gene, and CDR3 amino acid sequence. Percentage overlap between repertoires was calculated by dividing the number of shared unique clonotypes by the size of the smaller repertoire. Three approaches were used to assess repertoire richness: RTK rarefaction, the Chao1 estimator, and Recon v2.1 estimates of unobserved clonotypes. For all TCRbeta clonotypes obtained by the gDNA method from a few donors, generation probabilities were computed with OLGA. As stored in TCRdb, this immuneACCESS dataset retains in-frame rearrangements with V and J assigned. A fraction of the clones does not appear; measured against another copy, unresolved V genes explain less than half of the discrepancy, and the remainder lacks a known reason. That table gives V, J and clone size, and the DNA gave D and trimming. Present in this sample are approximately 1,500,000 clones, more than 95% of which were seen just once. The leading ten clones occupy over 1% of the sample.

This receptor chain uses TRBV20-1 and TRBJ2-3, with the D gene call left open. Sequenced input: naive CD4+ T cells sorted from blood. The cell subset or site label corresponds to: CD45RA+ positively selected. This clonotype was obtained from a man between 25 and 39 years old in good health. The nucleotide sequence reads TGCAGTGCCAGAGACTTAGCTACGCAGTATTTT. This encodes CSARDLATQYF.